These 14 T cell receptor beta chains share one sample of origin, sequenced in a study of CD8+ T cells in alopecia areata. Investigators isolated RNA and reverse transcribed it into cDNA to act as the sequencing template. Measured with immunoSEQ multiplex PCR; TCRdb has only the in-frame clones, and not every one. The data hold 100,000 to 130,000 clones, with 55% to 70% observed a single time. The specimen was NKG2D-low CD8+ T cells sorted from blood. The receptors originated from a human donor with alopecia areata.

The genes are TRBV7-9 and TRBJ2-5, with D possibly being TRBD2 (5 bases). V was shortened by 2 bases and J by 4 bases, with 14 bases between the two germline ends. The CDR3 contains 15 residues. Germline CDR1 and CDR2: SEHNR and FQNEAQ (reference sequence). CDR3 loop: CASSLTQRRGETQYF. As DNA, the CDR3 is TGTGCCAGCAGCTTAACCCAGCGGAGAGGAGAGACCCAGTACTTC.

This chain connects TRBV27 to TRBJ1-1; no reliable D call. Germline V lookup: CDR1 MNHEY, CDR2 SMNVEV (reference sequence). The CDR3 totals 14 residues. V dropped 3 bases and J dropped 4 bases, with 12 bases sitting between them. The CDR3 DNA follows: TGTGCCAGCAGTTTGGGTAGCCCCGGCACTGAAGCTTTCTTT. This translates into CASSLGSPGTEAFF.

This rearrangement joins TRBV15 to TRBJ2-2; D may be TRBD2 (5 bases). The CDR3 length is 15 residues. V lost 1 base, J lost 5 bases, and 11 bases lay in between. CDR1 LNHNV and CDR2 YYDKDF come from the germline V gene (reference sequence). CDR3 coding DNA: TGTGCCACCAGCAGAGGTCCCGAGGGAACCGGGGAGCTGTTTTTT. Amino acids: CATSRGPEGTGELFF.

V and J are TRBV27 and TRBJ2-1, with a tentative D call TRBD2 (7 bases). This CDR3 has 16 residues. Germline V lookup: CDR1 MNHEY, CDR2 SMNVEV (reference sequence). The V end lost 4 bases, the J end lost 9 bases, and 22 bases lay between the germline ends. CDR3 in amino acids: CASSSLGGGSGGEQFF. The CDR3 DNA sequence: TGTGCCAGCAGTTCGTTGGGGGGGGGCTCGGGAGGTGAGCAGTTCTTC.

This clone has only a few counts. V is TRBV7-2 and J is TRBJ1-2; D unclear. The CDR3 totals 13 residues. Per germline, CDR1 SGHTA and CDR2 FQGNSA. Deletions cut 5 bases from V and 8 bases from J, with 15 bases between. The CDR3 spells CASSPIIAFGYTF. The CDR3 nucleotides read TGTGCCAGCAGCCCCATAATAGCCTTCGGCTACACCTTC.

V and J are TRBV7-6 and TRBJ2-1; 8 bases are a match to TRBD1. The V segment lost 6 bases and the J segment 8 bases; nucleotides outside the gene matches: 12. The CDR3 has 15 amino acids. Germline CDR1 and CDR2: SGHVS and FNYEAQ. CDR3 region: CASRQDRGSFDEQFF. The CDR3 DNA reads as TGTGCCAGCAGACAAGACAGGGGAAGTTTCGATGAGCAGTTCTTC.

The chain employs TRBV30 and TRBJ1-5, with D tentatively TRBD1 (6 bases). Per germline, CDR1 GTSNPN and CDR2 SVGIG (reference sequence). This CDR3 is built from 15 residues. Between the trimmed V and J ends, which lost 0 bases and 1 base, there was a span of 10 bases. The CDR3 DNA reads TGTGCCTGGAGTGTGCACAGGGACAGCAATCAGCCCCAGCATTTT. It encodes CAWSVHRDSNQPQHF.

Concerning this clone itself: The junction departs from germline at one end; a sequencing error may be responsible. The chain combines TRBV7-7 with TRBJ2-5; a weak D match, TRBD1 (6 bases). Per germline, CDR1 SSHAT and CDR2 FNYEAQ (reference sequence). The CDR3 has 15 residues. The CDR3 DNA follows: TGTGCTAGCAGCTTAGTGGCTGGGGGCGGAGAGACCCAGTACTTC. Protein sequence: CASSLVAGGGETQYF.

The J gene is TRBJ2-7, the V gene TRBV15; 9 bases map to TRBD1. Germline-derived CDR1 and CDR2 are LNHNV and YYDKDF (reference sequence). V lost 0 bases, J lost 4 bases, and 4 bases stayed unmatched. This CDR3 is 15 amino acids long. Written as DNA, the CDR3 is TGTGCCACCAGCAGAGAGGGACAGGGACTTTACGAGCAGTACTTC. This codes for CATSREGQGLYEQYF.

This clone came up a few times. The CDR3 DNA reads TGTGCCAGCAATCGGGACGGAGGTGTCTACGAGCAGTACTTC. It codes for CASNRDGGVYEQYF. The chain employs TRBV27 and TRBJ2-7; D could derive from TRBD1 or TRBD2 (5 bases each). Per the germline V gene, CDR1 is MNHEY and CDR2 is SMNVEV (reference sequence). The CDR3 is 14 residues long. Deletions cut 7 bases from V and 3 bases from J, with 16 bases between.

The chain links TRBV6-5 to TRBJ2-1; 7 positions match TRBD1. The CDR3 is 13 amino acids. Germline V gives CDR1 MNHEY, CDR2 SVGAGI. Trimming at V came to 5 bases and at J to 7 bases, leaving 5 bases not matched to a gene. The DNA for the CDR3 is TGTGCCAGCAGTATCGGACAGGCAAATGAGCAGTTCTTC. Translating it yields CASSIGQANEQFF.

This clone was picked up a small number of times. The chain has TRBV25-1 and TRBJ2-2; D remains ambiguous. The CDR3 contains 11 residues. V was trimmed by 8 bases and J by 3 bases, leaving 4 bases between them. Germline CDR1 and CDR2: MGHDK and SYGVNS. The DNA for the CDR3 is TGTGCCAGCCGTTACACCGGGGAGCTGTTTTTT. Its protein is CASRYTGELFF.

This clone has more than one count but fewer than ten. CDR3 DNA: TGTGCCAGCAGCGTTGGCGGGGTTTACAATGAGCAGTTCTTC. This translates into CASSVGGVYNEQFF. The rearrangement uses TRBV9 and TRBJ2-1, with a weak D call TRBD2 (6 bases). The CDR3 consists of 14 residues. From germline, CDR1 is SGDLS and CDR2 YYNGEE. With 2 bases removed from V and 4 bases from J, the gap between germline ends came to 10 bases. The variable domain in full, completed from reference TRBV9 and TRBJ2-1, reads DSGVTQTPKHLITATGQRVTLRCSPRSGDLSVYWYQQSLDQGLQFLIQYYNGEERAKGNILERFSAQQFPDLHSELNLSSLELGDSALYFCASSVGGVYNEQFFGPGTRLTVL.

This clone was counted once. CDR3 sequence: CASRGTGGADGYTF. Written as DNA, the CDR3 is TGTGCCAGCAGGGGCACAGGGGGCGCCGATGGCTACACCTTC. This rearrangement joins TRBV6-5 to TRBJ1-2, with 9 positions matching TRBD1. From germline, CDR1 is MNHEY and CDR2 SVGAGI. J gave up 6 bases and V 6 bases, and 8 bases lay outside the gene matches. The CDR3 has 14 amino acids.